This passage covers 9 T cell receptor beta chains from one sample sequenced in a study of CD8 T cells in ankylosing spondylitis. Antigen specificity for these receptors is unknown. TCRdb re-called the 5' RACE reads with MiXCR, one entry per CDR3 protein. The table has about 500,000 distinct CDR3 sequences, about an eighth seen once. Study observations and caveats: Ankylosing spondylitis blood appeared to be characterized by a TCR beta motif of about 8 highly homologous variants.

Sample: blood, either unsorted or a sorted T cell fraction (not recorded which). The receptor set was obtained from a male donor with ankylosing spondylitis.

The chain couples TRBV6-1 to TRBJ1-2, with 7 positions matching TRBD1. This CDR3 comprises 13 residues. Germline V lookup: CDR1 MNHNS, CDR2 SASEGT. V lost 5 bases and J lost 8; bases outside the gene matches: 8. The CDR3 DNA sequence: TGTGCCAGCAGTAGATTTGACAGGGTCGGCTACACCTTC. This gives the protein CASSRFDRVGYTF.

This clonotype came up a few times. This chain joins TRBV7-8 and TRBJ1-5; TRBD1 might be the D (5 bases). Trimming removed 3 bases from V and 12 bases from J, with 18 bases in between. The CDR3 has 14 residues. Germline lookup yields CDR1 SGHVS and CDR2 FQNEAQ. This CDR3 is CASSLGPTGGDQHF. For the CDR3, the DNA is TGTGCCAGCAGCTTGGGGCCCACGGGGGGGGACCAGCATTTT.

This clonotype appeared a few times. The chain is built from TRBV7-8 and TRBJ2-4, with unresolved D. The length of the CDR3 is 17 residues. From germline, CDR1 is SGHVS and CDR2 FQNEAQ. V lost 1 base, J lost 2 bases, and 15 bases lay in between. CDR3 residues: CASSLDKPSTSKNIQYF. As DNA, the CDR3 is TGTGCCAGCAGCTTAGATAAACCAAGCACCTCCAAAAACATTCAGTACTTC.

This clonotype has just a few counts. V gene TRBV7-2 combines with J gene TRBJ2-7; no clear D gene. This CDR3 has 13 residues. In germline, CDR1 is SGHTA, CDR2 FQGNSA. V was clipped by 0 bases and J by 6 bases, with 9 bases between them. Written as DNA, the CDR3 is TGTGCCAGCAGCTTAGCGTACGGATCCGAGCAGTACTTC. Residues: CASSLAYGSEQYF.

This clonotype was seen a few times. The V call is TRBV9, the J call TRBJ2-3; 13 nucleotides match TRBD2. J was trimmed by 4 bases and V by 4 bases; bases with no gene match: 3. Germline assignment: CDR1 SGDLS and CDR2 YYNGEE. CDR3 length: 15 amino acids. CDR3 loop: CASSTSGRAPDTQYF. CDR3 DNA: TGTGCCAGCAGCACTAGCGGGAGGGCTCCAGATACGCAGTATTTT.

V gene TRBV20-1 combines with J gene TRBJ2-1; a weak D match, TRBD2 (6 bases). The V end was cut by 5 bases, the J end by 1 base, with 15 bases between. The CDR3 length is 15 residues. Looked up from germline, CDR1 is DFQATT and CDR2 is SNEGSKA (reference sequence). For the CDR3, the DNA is TGCAGTGCTCAATCCGGGAGACGGTCCTACAATGAGCAGTTCTTC. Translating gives CSAQSGRRSYNEQFF.

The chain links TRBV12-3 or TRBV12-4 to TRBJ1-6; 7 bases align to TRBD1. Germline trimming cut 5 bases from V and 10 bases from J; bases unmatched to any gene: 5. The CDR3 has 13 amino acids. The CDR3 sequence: CASSTQGVSPLHF. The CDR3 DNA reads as TGTGCCAGCAGTACCCAGGGGGTATCACCCCTCCACTTT.

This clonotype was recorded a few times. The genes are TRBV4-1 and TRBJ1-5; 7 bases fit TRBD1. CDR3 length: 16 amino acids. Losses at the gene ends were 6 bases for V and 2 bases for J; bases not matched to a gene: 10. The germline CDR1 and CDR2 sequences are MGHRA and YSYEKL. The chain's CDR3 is CASRAGGPPGNQPQHF. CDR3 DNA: TGCGCCAGCAGGGCAGGGGGACCGCCCGGCAATCAGCCCCAGCATTTT.

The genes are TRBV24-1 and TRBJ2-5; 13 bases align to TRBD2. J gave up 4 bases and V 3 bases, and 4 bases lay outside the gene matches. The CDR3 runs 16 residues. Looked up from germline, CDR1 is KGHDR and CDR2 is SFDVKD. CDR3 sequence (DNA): TGTGCCACCAGTGATGGGACTAGCGGGATAGCAGAGACCCAGTACTTC. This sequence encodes CATSDGTSGIAETQYF.